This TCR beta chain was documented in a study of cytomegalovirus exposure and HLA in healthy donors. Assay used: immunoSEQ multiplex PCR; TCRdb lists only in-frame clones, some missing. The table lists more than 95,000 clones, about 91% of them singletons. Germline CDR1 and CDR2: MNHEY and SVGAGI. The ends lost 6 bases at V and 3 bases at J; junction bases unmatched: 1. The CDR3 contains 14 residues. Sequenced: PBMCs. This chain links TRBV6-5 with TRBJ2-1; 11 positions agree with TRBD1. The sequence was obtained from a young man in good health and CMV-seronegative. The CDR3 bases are TGTGCCAGCAGCGGGACAGGGGGCTACAATGAGCAGTTCTTC. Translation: CASSGTGGYNEQFF.